Here is one T cell receptor beta chain with its context. The data derive from a study of blood T cell repertoires in COVID-19. Germline assignment: CDR1 SGHRS and CDR2 YFSETQ. Trimming took 4 bases from V and 5 from J, leaving 15 bases between them. This CDR3 comprises 14 residues. As originally analysed: Scientists estimated how many nucleated cells there were by amplifying reference gene primers. Assay used: immunoSEQ multiplex PCR; TCRdb lists only in-frame clones, some missing. V and J calls and clone size follow that table, whereas D and trimming were derived from the DNA. The sample records fewer than 90,000 clones, approximately 73% being singletons.

Specimen: peripheral blood. The chain recombines TRBV5-1 with TRBJ1-1; weak D call: TRBD1 (5 bases). The sequence was obtained from a man aged 55 to 70 with COVID-19, enrolled during active disease. The CDR3 nucleotides read TGCGCCAGCAGCCTGGCAGGGCCCACGACTGAAGCTTTCTTT. Translating gives CASSLAGPTTEAFF.